The TCR beta chain under discussion was sequenced for a study of blood T cell repertoires in COVID-19. As for the study in general: The United States, Italy and Spain provided the acute and convalescent COVID-19 samples.

The V and J ends lost 7 bases and 2 bases respectively, with 18 bases between them. Germline lookup yields CDR1 LNHDA and CDR2 SQIVND (reference sequence). The CDR3 extends over 16 amino acids. Source study methods: Estimated nucleated cell counts came from reference gene primer amplification. Only in-frame clones appear in the TCRdb table, and some are missing; sequencing was by immunoSEQ multiplex PCR. For V, J and clone size, that table is used; D and trimming come from the DNA. The sample lists about 180,000 clones; about 88% were seen once. Sequencing input: PBMCs or T cells enriched from blood (not recorded which). The receptor comes from a woman in her 50s who had recovered from COVID-19. The rearrangement uses TRBV19 and TRBJ1-5; D gene unclear. The DNA of the CDR3 is TGTGCCAGTACTCCTTTTGCGTCCGGGGGCAATCAGCCCCAGCATTTT. Its translation is CASTPFASGGNQPQHF.